This TCR beta chain was captured in a study of blood T cell repertoires in COVID-19. Assay: immunoSEQ multiplex PCR; the TCRdb copy retains only in-frame clones and omits some. The table includes 55,000 to 75,000 clones, around 84% detected once. Germline V gene data show CDR1 as SGHTA and CDR2 as FQGTGA. V trimming: 3 bases; J trimming: 6 bases; junction bases outside the gene matches: 8. CDR3 length: 15 amino acids. The sample consisted of peripheral blood. The V call is TRBV7-3, the J call TRBJ2-7; 10 nucleotides line up with TRBD2. This receptor was identified in a man in his fifties or sixties with active COVID-19. The DNA of the CDR3 is TGTGCCAGCAGCTTGGGACTAGCGCCTCCTAGCGAGCAGTACTTC. Encoded protein: CASSLGLAPPSEQYF.